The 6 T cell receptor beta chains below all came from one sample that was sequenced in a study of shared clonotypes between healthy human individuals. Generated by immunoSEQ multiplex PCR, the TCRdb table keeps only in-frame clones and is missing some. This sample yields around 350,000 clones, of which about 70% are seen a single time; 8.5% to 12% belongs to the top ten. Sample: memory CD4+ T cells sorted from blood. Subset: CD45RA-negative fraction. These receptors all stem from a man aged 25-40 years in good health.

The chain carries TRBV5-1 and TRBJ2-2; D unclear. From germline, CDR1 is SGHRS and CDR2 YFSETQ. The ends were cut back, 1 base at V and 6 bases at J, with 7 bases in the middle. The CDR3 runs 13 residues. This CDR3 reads CASSLRRAGELFF. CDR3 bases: TGCGCCAGCAGCTTGCGACGCGCCGGGGAGCTGTTTTTT.

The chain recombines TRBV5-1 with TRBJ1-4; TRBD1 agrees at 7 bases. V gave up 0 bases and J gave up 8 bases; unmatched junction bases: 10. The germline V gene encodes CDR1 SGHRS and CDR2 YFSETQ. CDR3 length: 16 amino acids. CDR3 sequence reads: CASSLGPTGPEEKLFF. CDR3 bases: TGCGCCAGCAGCTTGGGCCCGACAGGGCCTGAGGAAAAACTGTTTTTT.

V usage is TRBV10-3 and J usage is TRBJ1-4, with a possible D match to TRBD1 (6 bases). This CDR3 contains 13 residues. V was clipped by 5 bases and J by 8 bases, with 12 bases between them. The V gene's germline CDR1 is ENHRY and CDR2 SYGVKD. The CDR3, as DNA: TGTGCCATCAGTCAGGGGATCGGGGAAAAACTGTTTTTT. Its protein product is CAISQGIGEKLFF.

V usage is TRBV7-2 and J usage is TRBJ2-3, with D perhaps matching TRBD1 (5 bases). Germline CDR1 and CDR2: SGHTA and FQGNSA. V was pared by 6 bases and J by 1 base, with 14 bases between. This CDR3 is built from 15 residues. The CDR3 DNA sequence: TGTGCCAGCAGTCAGGGTAATTGGGGCACAGATACGCAGTATTTT. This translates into CASSQGNWGTDTQYF.

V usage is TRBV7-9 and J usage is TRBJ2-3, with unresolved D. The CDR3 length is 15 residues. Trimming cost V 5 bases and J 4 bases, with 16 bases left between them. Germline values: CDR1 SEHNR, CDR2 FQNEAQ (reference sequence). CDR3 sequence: CASSPSTGEADTQYF. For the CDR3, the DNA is TGTGCCAGCAGCCCCTCGACGGGTGAAGCAGATACGCAGTATTTT.

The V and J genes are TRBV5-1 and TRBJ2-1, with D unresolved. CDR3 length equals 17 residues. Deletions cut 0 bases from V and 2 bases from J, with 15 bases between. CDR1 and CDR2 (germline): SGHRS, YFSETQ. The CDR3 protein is CASSLAVENRPYNEQFF. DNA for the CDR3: TGCGCCAGCAGCTTGGCGGTAGAGAATCGTCCCTACAATGAGCAGTTCTTC.